This T cell receptor (beta chain) was sequenced during a study of shared clonotypes between healthy human individuals. General study points: Generally, naive subsets came out with larger estimated richness than memory subsets. Across four donors, naive CD4 shared around 5%, naive CD8 more than 3%, memory CD4 roughly 2.2%, memory CD8 about 0.4%.

The CDR3 runs to 13 residues. V dropped 6 bases and J dropped 8 bases, with 16 bases sitting between them. Germline loops: CDR1 SGHVS, CDR2 FQNEAQ. As for this clone: Its antigen is not identified.

Every immunoSEQ plate was one replicate of a subset's evenly spread DNA. Some clones are missing from TCRdb's copy, which holds only in-frame ones; the method was immunoSEQ multiplex PCR. The data contain approximately 530,000 clones, 90% to 96% of them seen just once; the ten biggest clones take up under 0.06%. The sample taken for sequencing was naive CD4+ T cells sorted from blood. Subset denoted: CD45RA+ positively selected. The chain combines TRBV7-8 with TRBJ1-2; D is uncertain. The clonotype was recovered from a woman in her twenties or thirties in good health. CDR3 in amino acids: CASSYRGGKGYTF. The CDR3 nucleotides read TGTGCCAGCAGTTACCGGGGTGGCAAGGGCTACACCTTC.